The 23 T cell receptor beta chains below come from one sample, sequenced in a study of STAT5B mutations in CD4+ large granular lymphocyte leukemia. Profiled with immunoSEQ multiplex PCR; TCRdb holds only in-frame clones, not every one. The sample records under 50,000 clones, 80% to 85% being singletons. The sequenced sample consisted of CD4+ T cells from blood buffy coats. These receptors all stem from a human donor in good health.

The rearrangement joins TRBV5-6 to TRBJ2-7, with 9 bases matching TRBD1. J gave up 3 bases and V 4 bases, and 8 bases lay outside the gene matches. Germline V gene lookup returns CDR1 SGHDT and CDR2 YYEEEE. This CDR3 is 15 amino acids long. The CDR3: CASSPGTGFSYEQYF. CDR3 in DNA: TGTGCCAGCAGCCCTGGGACAGGGTTCAGCTACGAGCAGTACTTC.

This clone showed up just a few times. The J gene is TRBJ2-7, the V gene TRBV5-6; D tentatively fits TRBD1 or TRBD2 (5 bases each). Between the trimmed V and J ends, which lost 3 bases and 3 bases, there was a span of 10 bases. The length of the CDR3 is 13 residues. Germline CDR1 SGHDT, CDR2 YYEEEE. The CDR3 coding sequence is TGTGCCAGCAGCTCCGGGGACGGCTACGAGCAGTACTTC. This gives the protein CASSSGDGYEQYF.

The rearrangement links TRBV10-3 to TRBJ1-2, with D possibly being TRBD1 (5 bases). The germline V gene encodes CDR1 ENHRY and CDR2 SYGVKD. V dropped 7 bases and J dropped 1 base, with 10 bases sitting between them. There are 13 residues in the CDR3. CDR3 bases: TGTGCCATCACCGGGGCCCTTAACTATGGCTACACCTTC. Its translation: CAITGALNYGYTF.

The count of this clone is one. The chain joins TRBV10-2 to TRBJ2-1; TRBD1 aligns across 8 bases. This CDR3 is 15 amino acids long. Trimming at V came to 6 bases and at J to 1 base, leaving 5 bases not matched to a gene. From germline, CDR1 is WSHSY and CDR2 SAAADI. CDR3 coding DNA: TGCGCCAGCAGAGAATGGGACAGGTCCTACAATGAGCAGTTCTTC. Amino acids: CASREWDRSYNEQFF.

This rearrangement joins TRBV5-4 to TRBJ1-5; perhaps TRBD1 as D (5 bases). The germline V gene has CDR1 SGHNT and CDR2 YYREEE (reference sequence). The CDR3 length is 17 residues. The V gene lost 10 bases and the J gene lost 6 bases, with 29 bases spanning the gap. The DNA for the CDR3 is TGTGCCTTCCCTTCCCCGATCATACAGGATAAAGGTCAGCCCCAGCATTTT. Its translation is CAFPSPIIQDKGQPQHF. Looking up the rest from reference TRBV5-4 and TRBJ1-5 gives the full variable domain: ETGVTQSPTHLIKTRGQQVTLRCSSQSGHNTVSWYQQALGQGPQFIFQYYREEENGRGNFPPRFSGLQFPNYSSELNVNALELDDSALYLCAFPSPIIQDKGQPQHFGDGTRLSIL.

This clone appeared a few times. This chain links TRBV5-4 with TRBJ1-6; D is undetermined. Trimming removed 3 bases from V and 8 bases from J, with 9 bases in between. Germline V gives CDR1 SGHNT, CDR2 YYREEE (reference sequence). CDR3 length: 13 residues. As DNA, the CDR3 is TGTGCCAGCAGCTGGGGTTGGGATTCACCCCTCCACTTT. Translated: CASSWGWDSPLHF. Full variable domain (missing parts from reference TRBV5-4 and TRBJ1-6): ETGVTQSPTHLIKTRGQQVTLRCSSQSGHNTVSWYQQALGQGPQFIFQYYREEENGRGNFPPRFSGLQFPNYSSELNVNALELDDSALYLCASSWGWDSPLHFGNGTRLTVT.

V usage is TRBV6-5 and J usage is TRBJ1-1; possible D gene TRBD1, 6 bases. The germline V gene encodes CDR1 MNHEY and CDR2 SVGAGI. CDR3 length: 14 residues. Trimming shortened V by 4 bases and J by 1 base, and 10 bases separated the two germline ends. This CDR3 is CASSSLTGNTEAFF. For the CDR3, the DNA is TGTGCCAGCAGTTCCTTGACAGGGAACACTGAAGCTTTCTTT.

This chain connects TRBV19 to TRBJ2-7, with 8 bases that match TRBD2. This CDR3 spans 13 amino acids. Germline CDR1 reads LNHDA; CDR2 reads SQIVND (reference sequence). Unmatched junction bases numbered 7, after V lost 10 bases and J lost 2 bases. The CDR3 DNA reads TGTGCCACTATGGGACTAGGAGCCTACGAGCAGTACTTC. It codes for CATMGLGAYEQYF.

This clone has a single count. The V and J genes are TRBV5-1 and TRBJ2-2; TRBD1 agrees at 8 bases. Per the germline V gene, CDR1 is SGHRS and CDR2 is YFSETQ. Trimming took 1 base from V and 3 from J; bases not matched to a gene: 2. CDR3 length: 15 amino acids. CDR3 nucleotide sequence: TGCGCCAGCAGCTTGCCAGGGGGCGACACCGGGGAGCTGTTTTTT. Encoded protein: CASSLPGGDTGELFF. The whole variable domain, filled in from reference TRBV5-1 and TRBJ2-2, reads KAGVTQTPRYLIKTRGQQVTLSCSPISGHRSVSWYQQTPGQGLQFLFEYFSETQRNKGNFPGRFSGRQFSNSRSEMNVSTLELGDSALYLCASSLPGGDTGELFFGEGSRLTVL.

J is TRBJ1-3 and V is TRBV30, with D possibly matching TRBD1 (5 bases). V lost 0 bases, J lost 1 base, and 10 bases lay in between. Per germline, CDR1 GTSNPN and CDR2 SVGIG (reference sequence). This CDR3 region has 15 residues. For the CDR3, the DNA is TGTGCCTGGAGTGTACAAGGGGCGTCTGGAAACACCATATATTTT. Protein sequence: CAWSVQGASGNTIYF.

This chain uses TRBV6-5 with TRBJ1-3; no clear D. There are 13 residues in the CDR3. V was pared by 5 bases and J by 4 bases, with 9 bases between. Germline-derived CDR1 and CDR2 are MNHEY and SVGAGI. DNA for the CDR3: TGTGCCAGCAGTAACCCAACAGGAAACACCATATATTTT. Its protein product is CASSNPTGNTIYF.

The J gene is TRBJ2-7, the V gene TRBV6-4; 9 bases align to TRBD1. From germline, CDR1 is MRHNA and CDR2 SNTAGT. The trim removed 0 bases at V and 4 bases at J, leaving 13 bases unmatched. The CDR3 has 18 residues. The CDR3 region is CASSDSICLQGAGYEQYF. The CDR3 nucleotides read TGTGCCAGCAGTGACTCAATATGCCTACAGGGGGCAGGGTACGAGCAGTACTTC.

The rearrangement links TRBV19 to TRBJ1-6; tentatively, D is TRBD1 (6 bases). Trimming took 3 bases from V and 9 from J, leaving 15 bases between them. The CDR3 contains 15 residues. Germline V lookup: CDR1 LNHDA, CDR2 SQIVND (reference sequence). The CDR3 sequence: CASSIMSGGRSPLHF. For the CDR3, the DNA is TGTGCCAGTAGTATCATGTCGGGGGGCCGTTCACCCCTCCACTTT.

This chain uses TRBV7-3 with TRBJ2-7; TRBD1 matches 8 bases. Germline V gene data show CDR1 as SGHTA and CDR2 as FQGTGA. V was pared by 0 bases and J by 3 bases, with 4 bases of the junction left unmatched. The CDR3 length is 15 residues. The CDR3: CASSLTATGDYEQYF. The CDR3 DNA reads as TGTGCCAGCAGCTTAACGGCGACAGGGGACTACGAGCAGTACTTC.

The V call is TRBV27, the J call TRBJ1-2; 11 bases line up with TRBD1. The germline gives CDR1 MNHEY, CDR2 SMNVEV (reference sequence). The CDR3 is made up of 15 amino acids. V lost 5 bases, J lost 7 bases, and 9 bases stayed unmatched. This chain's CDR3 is CASSESGTGGGGYTF. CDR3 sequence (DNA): TGTGCCAGCAGTGAATCCGGGACAGGGGGGGGTGGCTACACCTTC.

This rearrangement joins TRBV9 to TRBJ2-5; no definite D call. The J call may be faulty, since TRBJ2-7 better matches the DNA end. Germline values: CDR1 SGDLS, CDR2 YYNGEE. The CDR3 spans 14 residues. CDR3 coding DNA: TGTGCCAGCAGCGTAGTGGCAGAGCCTTACGAGCAGTACTTC. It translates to CASSVVAEPYEQYF.

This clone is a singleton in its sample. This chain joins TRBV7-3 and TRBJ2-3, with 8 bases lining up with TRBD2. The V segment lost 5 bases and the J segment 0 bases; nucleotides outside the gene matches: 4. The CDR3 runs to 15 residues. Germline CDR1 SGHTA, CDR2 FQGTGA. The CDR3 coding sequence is TGTGCCAGCAGCCACGGACTAGCTAGCACAGATACGCAGTATTTT. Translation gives CASSHGLASTDTQYF.

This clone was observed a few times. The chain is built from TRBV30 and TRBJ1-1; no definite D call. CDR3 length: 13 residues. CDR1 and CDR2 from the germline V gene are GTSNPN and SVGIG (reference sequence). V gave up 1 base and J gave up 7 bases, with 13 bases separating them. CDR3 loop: CAWSETDGGEAFF. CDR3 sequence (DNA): TGTGCCTGGAGTGAGACCGACGGTGGTGAAGCTTTCTTT.

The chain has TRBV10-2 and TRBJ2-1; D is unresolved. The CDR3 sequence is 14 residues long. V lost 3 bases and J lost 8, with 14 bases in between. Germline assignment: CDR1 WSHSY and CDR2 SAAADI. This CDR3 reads CASSDVISWDEQFF. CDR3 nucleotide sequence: TGCGCCAGCAGTGACGTTATTAGCTGGGATGAGCAGTTCTTC.

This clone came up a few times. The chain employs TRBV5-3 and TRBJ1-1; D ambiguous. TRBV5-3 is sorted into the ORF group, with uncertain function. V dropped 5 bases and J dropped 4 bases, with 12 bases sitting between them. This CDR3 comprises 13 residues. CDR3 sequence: CARRAGLGTEAFF. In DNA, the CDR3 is TGTGCCAGAAGGGCGGGCCTCGGCACTGAAGCTTTCTTT.

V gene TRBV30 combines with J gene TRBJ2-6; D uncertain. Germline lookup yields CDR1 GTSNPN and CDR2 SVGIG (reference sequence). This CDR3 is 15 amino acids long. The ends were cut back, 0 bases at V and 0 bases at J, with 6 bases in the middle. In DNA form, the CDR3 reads TGTGCCTGGAGTGTCCCGGGCTCTGGGGCCAACGTCCTGACTTTC. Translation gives CAWSVPGSGANVLTF.

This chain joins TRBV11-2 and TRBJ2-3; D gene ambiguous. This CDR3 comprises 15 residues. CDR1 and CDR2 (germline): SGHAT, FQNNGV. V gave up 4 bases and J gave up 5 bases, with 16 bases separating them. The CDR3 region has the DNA TGTGCCAGCAGCTCCCTGTTAGGGCTAGAAGATACGCAGTATTTT. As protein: CASSSLLGLEDTQYF. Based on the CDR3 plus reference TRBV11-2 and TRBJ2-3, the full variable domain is EAGVAQSPRYKIIEKRQSVAFWCNPISGHATLYWYQQILGQGPKLLIQFQNNGVVDDSQLPKDRFSAERLKGVDSTLKIQPAKLEDSAVYLCASSSLLGLEDTQYFGPGTRLTVL.

CDR3 sequence: CASSLVGQGKLFF. CDR3 coding DNA: TGTGCCAGCAGCTTAGTAGGTCAGGGGAAGCTGTTTTTT. The rearrangement uses TRBV7-2 and TRBJ2-2, with D possibly TRBD1 on 6 matching bases. Per the germline V gene, CDR1 is SGHTA and CDR2 is FQGNSA. The CDR3 spans 13 residues. Trimming pared 1 base from V and 12 bases from J, leaving 12 bases between. Looking up the rest from reference TRBV7-2 and TRBJ2-2 gives the full variable domain: GAGVSQSPSNKVTEKGKDVELRCDPISGHTALYWYRQSLGQGLEFLIYFQGNSAPDKSGLPSDRFSAERTGGSVSTLTIQRTQQEDSAVYLCASSLVGQGKLFFGEGSRLTVL.